The 20 T cell receptor beta chains presented below share a single source sample, sequenced in a study of shared clonotypes between healthy human individuals. Naive CD8 cells lacked CD45RO, underwent positive selection for CCR7 and left out terminally differentiated effector memory CD45RA+ cells. Data came from immunoSEQ multiplex PCR; TCRdb stores just in-frame clones and leaves some out. This table holds millions of clones, 93% found once. Material: naive CD8+ T cells from PBMCs. The receptor set was obtained from a man between 18 and 29 years old in good health. Some clones in this sample may be carry-over from other donors' samples.

The gene calls are TRBV9 and TRBJ2-7, with D perhaps assigned TRBD1 or TRBD2 (5 bases each). CDR1 and CDR2 from the germline V gene are SGDLS and YYNGEE. The V and J ends lost 4 bases and 4 bases respectively, with 18 bases between them. The CDR3 runs to 15 residues. The CDR3 loop reads CASSHTGTVGYEQYF. The CDR3 DNA sequence: TGTGCCAGCAGCCACACTGGGACGGTGGGGTACGAGCAGTACTTC.

This rearrangement joins TRBV5-1 to TRBJ2-5; 7 positions agree with TRBD1. The CDR3 runs to 14 residues. The J segment lost 8 bases and the V segment lost 7 bases, leaving 14 bases of the junction unmatched. Looked up from germline, CDR1 is SGHRS and CDR2 is YFSETQ. CDR3 protein: CASLGTDPKRTQYF. In DNA form, the CDR3 reads TGCGCCAGCCTGGGGACAGATCCCAAGAGAACCCAGTACTTC.

The chain uses TRBV9 and TRBJ2-5, with D tentatively TRBD1 or TRBD2 (7 bases each). This CDR3 has 15 residues. Germline V lookup: CDR1 SGDLS, CDR2 YYNGEE. Trimming stripped 3 bases from V and 8 bases from J, with 20 bases between. The CDR3 loop is CASSEGGRQGGTQYF. In nucleotides, the CDR3 is TGTGCCAGCAGCGAGGGGGGGAGACAGGGTGGAACCCAGTACTTC.

The rearrangement joins TRBV4-2 to TRBJ1-1, with D perhaps matching TRBD1 (6 bases). Germline V gene lookup returns CDR1 LGHNA and CDR2 YNFKEQ. CDR3 length equals 15 residues. Between the trimmed V and J ends, which lost 1 base and 2 bases, there was a span of 11 bases. The CDR3 sequence is CASSQGGDINTEAFF. The CDR3, as DNA: TGTGCCAGCAGCCAAGGCGGGGACATTAACACTGAAGCTTTCTTT.

The chain carries TRBV27 and TRBJ1-2; D remains ambiguous. This CDR3 is built from 13 residues. Looked up from germline, CDR1 is MNHEY and CDR2 is SMNVEV (reference sequence). V was shortened by 6 bases and J by 5 bases, with 13 bases between the two germline ends. Written as DNA, the CDR3 is TGTGCCAGCAGACCGCTACAGCAATATGGCTACACCTTC. The encoded protein is CASRPLQQYGYTF.

The chain combines TRBV5-4 with TRBJ2-1; 12 nucleotides agree with TRBD2. The CDR3 has 18 amino acids. The germline V gene encodes CDR1 SGHNT and CDR2 YYREEE (reference sequence). Trimming at V came to 1 base and at J to 2 bases, leaving 7 bases not matched to a gene. The CDR3 sequence is CASSLLLTSGSTYNEQFF. CDR3 DNA: TGTGCCAGCAGCTTGCTTTTGACTAGCGGGAGCACCTACAATGAGCAGTTCTTC.

This chain joins TRBV25-1 and TRBJ2-1, with TRBD1 matching 10 bases. The junction had 14 bases not matched to a gene; V was cut back by 7 bases and J by 8 bases. The CDR3 contains 16 residues. Germline V gene sequence: CDR1 MGHDK, CDR2 SYGVNS. The CDR3 DNA reads TGTGCCAGCAATCCCGAGGGGCGACAGGGGGCCTATGAGCAGTTCTTC. Its protein is CASNPEGRQGAYEQFF.

This chain uses TRBV4-1 with TRBJ2-7; D could derive from TRBD1 or TRBD2 (5 bases each). This CDR3 comprises 14 residues. V was shortened by 5 bases and J by 0 bases, with 11 bases between the two germline ends. Germline V gene data show CDR1 as MGHRA and CDR2 as YSYEKL. CDR3 in amino acids: CASSLDGTSYEQYF. In DNA form, the CDR3 reads TGCGCCAGCAGCTTAGACGGGACCTCCTACGAGCAGTACTTC.

Concerning this clone: Germline and junction disagree at one end, which may indicate a read error. The gene calls are TRBV7-2 and TRBJ1-1, with D uncertain. Germline V gene lookup returns CDR1 SGHTA and CDR2 FQGNSA. This CDR3 region has 13 residues. The CDR3 region has the DNA TGTGCCAGCACCTTATTACTGAACACTGAAGCTTTCTTT. This encodes CASTLLLNTEAFF.

This chain connects TRBV5-1 to TRBJ2-5, with D possibly matching TRBD2 (6 bases). From germline, CDR1 is SGHRS and CDR2 YFSETQ. The CDR3 sequence is 14 residues long. V was pared by 0 bases and J by 7 bases, with 13 bases between. For the CDR3, the DNA is TGCGCCAGCAGCTTGGTGGAGGGTTCGGGGACCCAGTACTTC. As protein: CASSLVEGSGTQYF.

In its sample, this clone was seen a few times. The V gene is TRBV5-6, the J gene TRBJ2-1; D gene ambiguous. Germline V gene sequence: CDR1 SGHDT, CDR2 YYEEEE. Trimming took off 3 bases at V and 3 bases at J, with 4 bases between the two ends. The CDR3 spans 12 residues. CDR3 protein: CASSWSYNEQFF. CDR3 bases: TGTGCCAGCAGCTGGAGCTACAATGAGCAGTTCTTC.

The V and J genes are TRBV9 and TRBJ1-4; tentative D call: TRBD1 (6 bases). CDR3 size: 15 residues. Trimming pared 0 bases from V and 5 bases from J, leaving 11 bases between. Germline V gives CDR1 SGDLS, CDR2 YYNGEE. The chain's CDR3 is CASSVAGDHNEKLFF. The CDR3 DNA sequence: TGTGCCAGCAGCGTAGCAGGGGACCACAATGAAAAACTGTTTTTT.

The CDR3 DNA reads as TGTGCCAGCAACCTGGGGGCGGGTACGAAGCAGTACTTC. Translating gives CASNLGAGTKQYF. The chain carries TRBV28 and TRBJ2-7; perhaps TRBD1 as D (6 bases). The germline V gene has CDR1 MDHEN and CDR2 SYDVKM. Trimming stripped 7 bases from V and 8 bases from J, with 18 bases between. The CDR3 consists of 13 residues.

CDR3 in DNA: TGTGCCAGCAGCTCAATCGGGCAGGGCCGTAATGAGCAGTTCTTC. This translates into CASSSIGQGRNEQFF. V and J are TRBV11-1 and TRBJ2-1, with a tentative D call TRBD1 (5 bases). V was pared by 4 bases and J by 7 bases, with 17 bases between. CDR1 and CDR2 from the germline V gene are SGHAT and FQDESV (reference sequence). The CDR3 has 15 residues.

This chain joins TRBV19 and TRBJ2-1; a weak D match, TRBD1 (5 bases). Trimming took off 3 bases at V and 10 bases at J, with 13 bases between the two ends. The CDR3 contains 13 residues. Germline CDR1 and CDR2: LNHDA and SQIVND (reference sequence). The CDR3 protein is CASSIYSPGEQFF. The CDR3 region has the DNA TGTGCCAGTAGTATTTATAGCCCAGGGGAGCAGTTCTTC.

The chain is built from TRBV28 and TRBJ2-1; no reliable D call. The V gene's germline CDR1 is MDHEN and CDR2 SYDVKM. This CDR3 spans 12 amino acids. The V end lost 3 bases, the J end lost 9 bases, and 9 bases lay between the germline ends. CDR3 region: CASSFLGTEQFF. The CDR3 nucleotides are TGTGCCAGCAGTTTTTTGGGAACTGAGCAGTTCTTC.

This clone was seen a single time. This chain uses TRBV27 with TRBJ2-1, with D possibly called TRBD1 or TRBD2 (5 bases each). CDR3 size: 16 residues. The ends were cut back, 3 bases at V and 7 bases at J, with 19 bases in the middle. Germline-derived CDR1 and CDR2 are MNHEY and SMNVEV (reference sequence). The CDR3 bases are TGTGCCAGCAGTTTTAGCGCAGGGAACGTAGGAAATGAGCAGTTCTTC. This codes for CASSFSAGNVGNEQFF.

CDR3 protein: CASSEGTSGPNTGELFF. Here the CDR3 DNA reads TGCGCCAGCAGTGAAGGGACTAGCGGGCCGAACACCGGGGAGCTGTTTTTT. V and J are TRBV10-1 and TRBJ2-2, with 12 bases that match TRBD2. The junction had 2 bases not matched to a gene; V was cut back by 3 bases and J by 0 bases. Germline V gene lookup returns CDR1 WNHNN and CDR2 SYGVQD (reference sequence). There are 17 residues in the CDR3.

The V gene is TRBV27, the J gene TRBJ1-1, with a tentative D call TRBD1 (6 bases). Trimming pared 6 bases from V and 5 bases from J, leaving 25 bases between. CDR1 MNHEY and CDR2 SMNVEV come from the germline V gene (reference sequence). CDR3 length equals 17 residues. The CDR3 DNA follows: TGTGCCAGCAGCCACCTCCTATTGGGGGGCCCAGATACTGAAGCTTTCTTT. It is translated as CASSHLLLGGPDTEAFF.

The chain couples TRBV11-2 to TRBJ2-1; no clear D. From germline, CDR1 is SGHAT and CDR2 FQNNGV. Trimming left V 6 bases short and J 9 bases short, with 12 bases between. This CDR3 is 12 amino acids long. CDR3 in amino acids: CASSRERSEQFF. For the CDR3, the DNA is TGTGCCAGCAGTCGAGAACGAAGTGAGCAGTTCTTC.